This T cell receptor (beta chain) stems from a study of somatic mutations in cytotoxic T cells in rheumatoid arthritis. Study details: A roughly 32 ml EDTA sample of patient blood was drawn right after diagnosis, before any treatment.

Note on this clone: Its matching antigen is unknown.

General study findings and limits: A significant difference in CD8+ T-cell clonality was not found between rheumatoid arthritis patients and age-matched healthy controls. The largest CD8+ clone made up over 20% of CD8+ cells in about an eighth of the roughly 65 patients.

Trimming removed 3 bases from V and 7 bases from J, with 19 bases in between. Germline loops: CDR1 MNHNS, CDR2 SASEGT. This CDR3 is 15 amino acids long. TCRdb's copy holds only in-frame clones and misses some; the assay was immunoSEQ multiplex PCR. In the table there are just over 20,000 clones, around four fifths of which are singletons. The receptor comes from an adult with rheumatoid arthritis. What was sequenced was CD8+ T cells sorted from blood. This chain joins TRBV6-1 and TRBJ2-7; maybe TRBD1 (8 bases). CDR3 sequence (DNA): TGTGCCAGCAGTGATCAAGCCGACAGGGGAGGGGAGCAGTACTTC. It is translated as CASSDQADRGGEQYF.